A single sample gave rise to the 26 T cell receptor beta chains below, sequenced in a study of neoadjuvant anti-PD-1 for oral cavity cancer. The assay was immunoSEQ multiplex PCR, and TCRdb's table has in-frame clones only and misses some. This table has about 15,000 clones, less than 80% appearing once. Source: PBMCs, taken before nivolumab (anti-PD-1) treatment. Source of these receptors: a person between 35 and 79 years old with oral cavity squamous cell carcinoma.

The chain carries TRBV27 and TRBJ1-6; TRBD1 agrees at 8 bases. This CDR3 contains 15 residues. Germline V gene sequence: CDR1 MNHEY, CDR2 SMNVEV (reference sequence). With V trimmed by 5 bases and J by 7 bases, 7 bases remained unmatched. CDR3 in DNA: TGTGCCAGCAGTACCCGACAGGGGCCCAATTCACCCCTCCACTTT. Translating gives CASSTRQGPNSPLHF.

This clone was observed a handful of times. The chain combines TRBV7-9 with TRBJ2-5; TRBD2 aligns across 9 bases. CDR1 is SEHNR, CDR2 FQNEAQ, per germline (reference sequence). The CDR3 spans 16 residues. J gave up 7 bases and V 5 bases, and 14 bases lay outside the gene matches. In DNA, the CDR3 is TGTGCCAGCAGCATCTCGAGTAGCGGGAGCTACGGGACCCAGTACTTC. Encoded protein: CASSISSSGSYGTQYF.

The V call is TRBV5-8, the J call TRBJ2-2, with TRBD1 matching over 8 bases. In germline, CDR1 is SGHTS, CDR2 YDEGEE. The CDR3 sequence is 15 residues long. Losses at the gene ends were 6 bases for V and 1 base for J; bases not matched to a gene: 5. CDR3 sequence (DNA): TGTGCCAGCACCCCCGGGACAGGGAACACCGGGGAGCTGTTTTTT. Protein: CASTPGTGNTGELFF.

The chain carries TRBV6-6 and TRBJ1-1; 7 bases agree with TRBD1. The length of the CDR3 is 14 residues. Unmatched junction bases numbered 11, after V lost 8 bases and J lost 5 bases. Germline V CDR1 and CDR2: MNHNY, SVGAGI (reference sequence). In nucleotides, the CDR3 is TGTGCCAGCCTGGATACCAGGGGGGGGACTGAAGCTTTCTTT. It encodes CASLDTRGGTEAFF.

The V gene is TRBV28, the J gene TRBJ1-5; perhaps TRBD1 as D (5 bases). Germline V gene data show CDR1 as MDHEN and CDR2 as SYDVKM. The CDR3 has 13 amino acids. V was shortened by 3 bases and J by 7 bases, with 10 bases between the two germline ends. CDR3 protein: CASSFGGYQPQHF. The CDR3 DNA follows: TGTGCCAGCAGTTTCGGGGGTTACCAGCCCCAGCATTTT.

The V gene is TRBV7-3, the J gene TRBJ1-1; D is uncertain. The germline V gene has CDR1 SGHTA and CDR2 FQGTGA. Trimming took off 2 bases at V and 2 bases at J, with 6 bases between the two ends. The CDR3 is made up of 13 amino acids. The CDR3 DNA sequence: TGTGCCAGCAGCTTATCTCTTAACACTGAAGCTTTCTTT. It yields the protein CASSLSLNTEAFF.

The chain has TRBV7-3 and TRBJ2-5; unclear D gene. The CDR3 has 13 amino acids. V shed 4 bases and J shed 1 base, with 7 bases lying between them. Germline assignment: CDR1 SGHTA and CDR2 FQGTGA. For the CDR3, the DNA is TGTGCCAGCAGCTCCTATACCCAAGAGACCCAGTACTTC. Amino acids: CASSSYTQETQYF.

The V call is TRBV28, the J call TRBJ2-7, with TRBD2 matching over 11 bases. This CDR3 contains 15 residues. The V segment lost 1 base and the J segment 3 bases; nucleotides outside the gene matches: 2. CDR1 and CDR2 from the germline V gene are MDHEN and SYDVKM. The CDR3 coding sequence is TGTGCCAGCAGTTTATTAGCGGGAGGGAACTACGAGCAGTACTTC. Residues: CASSLLAGGNYEQYF.

The chain couples TRBV6-5 to TRBJ1-2; perhaps TRBD1 as D (6 bases). This CDR3 region has 16 residues. V shed 0 bases and J shed 4 bases, with 15 bases lying between them. CDR1 MNHEY and CDR2 SVGAGI come from the germline V gene. This CDR3 is CASSYSKTGGFYGYTF. The DNA of the CDR3 is TGTGCCAGCAGTTACTCGAAGACAGGCGGATTCTATGGCTACACCTTC.

The chain couples TRBV9 to TRBJ1-6, with D unclear. Germline values: CDR1 SGDLS, CDR2 YYNGEE. V dropped 3 bases and J dropped 5 bases, with 9 bases sitting between them. CDR3 length equals 14 residues. This chain's CDR3 is CASSDMRNNSPLHF. CDR3 nucleotide sequence: TGTGCCAGCAGCGATATGAGAAATAATTCACCCCTCCACTTT.

V gene TRBV6-5 combines with J gene TRBJ1-1; no firm D call. The V end lost 2 bases, the J end lost 8 bases, and 6 bases lay between the germline ends. The CDR3 covers 11 residues. The germline V gene has CDR1 MNHEY and CDR2 SVGAGI. In DNA, the CDR3 is TGTGCCAGCAGTTACGGTAGAGAAGCTTTCTTT. Translating it yields CASSYGREAFF.

This clone occurred once. V gene TRBV6-6 combines with J gene TRBJ2-7; tentatively, D is TRBD2 (6 bases). Trimming cost V 7 bases and J 2 bases, with 15 bases left between them. This CDR3 region has 14 residues. Germline lookup yields CDR1 MNHNY and CDR2 SVGAGI (reference sequence). The chain's CDR3 is CASTERAEAYEQYF. For the CDR3, the DNA is TGTGCCAGCACCGAGCGGGCGGAAGCCTACGAGCAGTACTTC.

The chain joins TRBV4-1 to TRBJ1-5, with no clear D. This CDR3 spans 14 amino acids. The germline V and J ends were trimmed by 1 base and 3 bases, with 7 bases remaining between them. The V gene's germline CDR1 is MGHRA and CDR2 YSYEKL. In nucleotides, the CDR3 is TGCGCCAGCAGCCAAGGGCCCATCAATCAGCCCCAGCATTTT. Its translation: CASSQGPINQPQHF.

This chain connects TRBV28 to TRBJ1-2, with D perhaps matching TRBD1 (6 bases). V lost 10 bases and J lost 10, with 22 bases in between. CDR3 size: 13 residues. In germline, CDR1 is MDHEN, CDR2 SYDVKM. Written as DNA, the CDR3 is TGTGCCACCTTGACGGGACACCGGTCAGACTACACCTTC. Translation gives CATLTGHRSDYTF.

This rearrangement joins TRBV27 to TRBJ2-1, with D possibly TRBD1 on 6 matching bases. Germline V gives CDR1 MNHEY, CDR2 SMNVEV (reference sequence). This CDR3 comprises 15 residues. Trimming pared 5 bases from V and 4 bases from J, leaving 15 bases between. The CDR3 protein is CASSATGTIYNEQFF. The CDR3 nucleotides read TGTGCCAGCAGTGCCACAGGGACAATATACAATGAGCAGTTCTTC.

The V and J genes are TRBV11-2 and TRBJ1-1, with D uncertain. Germline V gives CDR1 SGHAT, CDR2 FQNNGV. Trimming stripped 6 bases from V and 0 bases from J, with 11 bases between. The CDR3 spans 14 residues. The CDR3 region is CASRSTYLNTEAFF. CDR3 nucleotide sequence: TGTGCCAGCAGGTCGACATATTTGAACACTGAAGCTTTCTTT.

The rearrangement joins TRBV5-1 to TRBJ2-3; 8 bases agree with TRBD2. V shed 5 bases, J shed 5 bases, and the junction held 7 bases outside the gene matches. Germline CDR1 reads SGHRS; CDR2 reads YFSETQ. The CDR3 runs 14 residues. Here the CDR3 reads CASRLERGLDTQYF. The CDR3 bases are TGCGCCAGCAGGTTAGAGCGGGGGCTAGATACGCAGTATTTT. The full variable domain, its missing parts supplied by reference TRBV5-1 and TRBJ2-3, is KAGVTQTPRYLIKTRGQQVTLSCSPISGHRSVSWYQQTPGQGLQFLFEYFSETQRNKGNFPGRFSGRQFSNSRSEMNVSTLELGDSALYLCASRLERGLDTQYFGPGTRLTVL.

This chain links TRBV6-1 with TRBJ1-1, with D tentatively TRBD1 (5 bases). CDR1 and CDR2 from the germline V gene are MNHNS and SASEGT. The CDR3 totals 15 residues. Trimming removed 4 bases at V and 0 bases at J, with 12 bases between. CDR3 region: CASSGGLFMNTEAFF. CDR3 bases: TGTGCCAGCAGTGGGGGGTTATTTATGAACACTGAAGCTTTCTTT.

As DNA, the CDR3 is TGTGCCAGCAGCTTAGACAGTTGGGAGCAGTACTTC. Protein sequence: CASSLDSWEQYF. This chain links TRBV7-3 with TRBJ2-7, with D tentatively TRBD1 (5 bases). This CDR3 comprises 12 residues. CDR1 and CDR2 from the germline V gene are SGHTA and FQGTGA. The V gene lost 2 bases and the J gene lost 7 bases, with 9 bases spanning the gap.

The rearrangement links TRBV6-1 to TRBJ2-7; D gene unclear. This CDR3 region has 13 residues. Trimming removed 1 base from V and 4 bases from J, with 8 bases in between. CDR1 is MNHNS, CDR2 SASEGT, per germline. CDR3 nucleotide sequence: TGTGCCAGCAGTGAAGAGGCGCGGTACGAGCAGTACTTC. Protein: CASSEEARYEQYF.

The chain employs TRBV27 and TRBJ2-5; 10 nucleotides line up with TRBD2. Unmatched junction bases numbered 3, after V lost 4 bases and J lost 1 base. The germline CDR1 and CDR2 sequences are MNHEY and SMNVEV (reference sequence). The CDR3 covers 15 residues. CDR3 residues: CASSSSGGFQETQYF. CDR3 nucleotides: TGTGCCAGCAGTTCTAGCGGGGGTTTCCAAGAGACCCAGTACTTC.

This CDR3 reads CSVVTGNQPQHF. The CDR3 DNA reads TGCAGCGTTGTTACCGGCAATCAGCCCCAGCATTTT. The chain joins TRBV29-1 to TRBJ1-5; unclear D gene. The CDR3 contains 12 residues. The germline V and J ends were trimmed by 4 bases and 2 bases, with 6 bases remaining between them. Germline CDR1 is SQVTM and CDR2 is ANQGSEA.

V and J are TRBV6-5 and TRBJ2-3; a weak D match, TRBD1 (6 bases). Germline CDR1 and CDR2: MNHEY and SVGAGI. There are 13 residues in the CDR3. V lost 6 bases and J 4 bases, leaving 11 bases between the germline ends. The CDR3 DNA sequence: TGTGCCAGCAGAAAAACAGGGCCAGATACGCAGTATTTT. Protein: CASRKTGPDTQYF.

This rearrangement joins TRBV5-8 to TRBJ2-7; D not resolved. Per the germline V gene, CDR1 is SGHTS and CDR2 is YDEGEE. The V end lost 2 bases, the J end lost 7 bases, and 10 bases lay between the germline ends. The CDR3 has 12 amino acids. CDR3 bases: TGTGCCAGCAGCTTTTCCCCTTGGGAGCAGTACTTC. This sequence encodes CASSFSPWEQYF.

The chain combines TRBV5-4 with TRBJ1-1; 12 nucleotides align to TRBD1. CDR1 is SGHNT and CDR2 is YYREEE in the germline V gene (reference sequence). Trimming took 4 bases from V and 5 from J; bases not matched to a gene: 6. The CDR3 spans 15 residues. The CDR3 DNA follows: TGTGCCAGCAGCCGGGACAGGGGGCGCGGAACTGAAGCTTTCTTT. Protein sequence: CASSRDRGRGTEAFF.

The table lists this clone with a count of one. Other nucleotide sequences in the sample specify the same CDR3. The chain couples TRBV6-5 to TRBJ2-7, with D possibly TRBD2 on 5 matching bases. The V gene's germline CDR1 is MNHEY and CDR2 SVGAGI. V lost 2 bases and J 5 bases, leaving 10 bases between the germline ends. The CDR3 length is 13 residues. CDR3: CASSYPGKNEQYF. The DNA of the CDR3 is TGTGCCAGCAGTTACCCCGGGAAAAACGAGCAGTACTTC.